This TCR beta chain was identified in a study of blood T cell repertoires in COVID-19. TCRdb's copy holds only in-frame clones and misses some; the assay was immunoSEQ multiplex PCR. This sample carries over 100,000 clones, roughly 85% of them seen once, and the ten largest clones take roughly 18%. This clone was recorded once. Germline CDR1 is MDHEN and CDR2 is SYDVKM. V lost 6 bases to trimming and J lost 7 bases, with 12 bases between them. The length of the CDR3 is 12 residues. The source of this sequence is a woman aged 60-70 years with acute or convalescent COVID-19. Material for sequencing was peripheral blood. The V and J genes are TRBV28 and TRBJ1-2; weak D call: TRBD1 (5 bases). CDR3 loop: CASRYQGFGYTF. The CDR3 bases are TGTGCCAGCAGGTACCAGGGCTTTGGCTACACCTTC.